The text below deals with one TCR beta chain. Its binding antigen is unknown. Per-nucleotide qualities are absent, and no much larger clonotype sits a single base away. The data originate from a study of blood T cell repertoires in COVID-19 (dated by TCRdb to between 2020 and 2021). Background for the entire study: The collaborator samples originated in the United States, Italy and Spain and spanned the acute and convalescent phases of COVID-19. The material from the prospective study consisted of cDNA or gDNA derived from T cells, B-cell-depleted T cells, or PBMCs. The dataset comprised deeply sampled blood TCRbeta repertoires from subjects exposed to, actively infected with, or recovered from COVID-19. Where HLA class I and class II types were available, the types were taken from metadata supplied by the sample provider, not from assay-based typing. The sample metadata nearly always contained a de-identified subject ID, COVID-19 status, age in years and sex. The repertoires were made available in a free public database intended to serve as a resource for research on the immune response to SARS-CoV-2. The samples were drawn from two sources: the first 160 participants of the ongoing ImmuneRACE study, and 1,000 to 1,500 subjects contributed by 6 global collaborators.

Whole blood was collected in K2EDTA tubes by collaborating institutions according to the institutions' own protocols. For TCRbeta analysis, collaborators shipped samples as frozen whole blood, isolated PBMCs, or DNA extracted from either of those sample types. Beyond this particular receptor, the publication reports: The quantity of clinical and demographic metadata differed by source and by participant and was supplied without curation.

Via the germline V gene (reference sequence), CDR1 is MNHEY and CDR2 SMNVEV. Cut back by 3 bases and 6 bases, the V and J ends lie 12 bases apart. Inclusive of the bounding cysteine and phenylalanine, the CDR3 is 13 residues long. The kept DNA is CDR3 alone, 39 bases in frame from the first base. The immunoSEQ Assay, a bias-controlled multiplex PCR, was used to amplify TCRbeta CDR3 regions from genomic DNA. In the source study's methods: Nucleated cell counts per sample were estimated from amplification of reference gene primers within the assay. To quantify the absolute abundance of each unique TCRbeta CDR3 rearrangement, sequence reads were collapsed and filtered. For each sample, productive Simpson clonality was calculated by taking the square root of Simpson's diversity index across productive rearrangements. In TCRdb, the immuneACCESS table is reduced to in-frame sequences with V and J assigned. These tables do not hold every clone; where another copy was compared, an unresolved V gene accounts for under half, and the others remain unexplained. V, J and clone size reflect that table, while D and trimming were determined from the DNA. The sample table shows fewer than 100,000 clones, and 90% to 95% are seen once. Jointly, the top ten make up roughly 2% of the sample.

The chain links TRBV27 with TRBJ2-7, with TRBD2 tentatively as D gene (6 bases match). The clonotype comes from a woman aged 50 to 60 in a cohort sampled during active COVID-19. Sequencing was done on a sample of peripheral blood. The nucleotide sequence is TGTGCCAGCAGTTTTGGGGGGTTTTCCGAGCAGTACTTC. Translated, this is CASSFGGFSEQYF.